Listed below are T cell receptor beta chains from one sample, sequenced in a study of T cell responses to AZD1222 COVID-19 vaccine. Repertoires were generated with immunoSEQ multiplex PCR, while TCRdb's copy carries only in-frame clones and drops some. The table lists 95,000 to 100,000 clones, around 84% of them singletons. The source was peripheral blood, collected on day 0 of AZD1222 vaccination. These TCRs come from an adult in good health. CDR3s include the opening cysteine and the closing phenylalanine or tryptophan. A D gene is named only where the DNA matches it firmly.

J: TRBJ2-2
D: -
V: TRBV16
CDR3: CASSPAEGTETGELFF

J: TRBJ1-6
D: -
V: TRBV7-8
CDR3: CASSSRGPLTASYNSPLHF

J: TRBJ2-3
D: -
V: TRBV19
CDR3: CASKFNSYTDTQYF

J: TRBJ2-3
D: -
V: TRBV13
CDR3: CASSLGDKYTDTQYF

J: TRBJ2-1
D: -
V: TRBV7-2
CDR3: CASSTDSVSYNEQFF

J: TRBJ2-2
D: TRBD2
V: TRBV6-5
CDR3: CASSYSTSWGGGELFF

J: TRBJ1-2
D: TRBD1
V: TRBV7-2
CDR3: CASSPRGPSNYGYTF

J: TRBJ2-1
D: -
V: TRBV11-3
CDR3: CASSLDTRGEQFF

J: TRBJ1-3
D: -
V: TRBV7-2
CDR3: CASSLAPRSSGNTIYF

J: TRBJ1-1
D: -
V: TRBV6-6
CDR3: CASSYVGGAGTEAFF

J: TRBJ1-5
D: TRBD1
V: TRBV4-1
CDR3: CASSLRGSEPQHF

J: TRBJ2-7
D: TRBD1
V: TRBV7-2
CDR3: CASSLGRQGRESEQYF

J: TRBJ2-1
D: TRBD2
V: TRBV7-9
CDR3: CASSLSSGYNEQFF

J: TRBJ2-1
D: TRBD2
V: TRBV7-2
CDR3: CASSFFLAGGLSNEQFF

J: TRBJ1-1
D: -
V: TRBV6-2/TRBV6-3
CDR3: CASSYSTNTEAFF

J: TRBJ1-1
D: -
V: TRBV14
CDR3: CASSQEGSNNPNTEAFF

J: TRBJ2-6
D: TRBD1
V: TRBV19
CDR3: CASSTLRDRGHSGANVLTF